Presented here are 21 T cell receptor beta chains from one specimen sequenced in a study of response to subunit inactivated influenza vaccine. TCRdb fed the RT-PCR reads into MiXCR, producing one record per CDR3 protein. Among more than 400,000 distinct CDR3 sequences listed, roughly 11% were seen once. Sequenced here: PBMCs from blood, sampled 45 days after vaccination. These receptors all come from a man aged 50 to 60 who received an inactivated influenza vaccine.

The V and J genes are TRBV12-3 or TRBV12-4 and TRBJ1-4; D is unclear. V lost 1 base and J 8 bases, leaving 14 bases between the germline ends. CDR3 length: 15 residues. CDR3 DNA sequence: TGTGCCAGCAGTTTAGGGACGGGCGTGGGAGAAAAACTGTTTTTT. Its protein is CASSLGTGVGEKLFF.

Many counts were recorded for this clonotype. The V and J genes are TRBV6-4 and TRBJ2-1; D is perhaps TRBD1 (7 bases). V was shortened by 3 bases and J by 5 bases, with 14 bases between the two germline ends. Per the germline V gene, CDR1 is MRHNA and CDR2 is SNTAGT. The CDR3 consists of 15 residues. For the CDR3, the DNA is TGTGCCAGCAGTGATAAGGAGGGGGCCCACAATGAGCAGTTCTTC. Its protein product is CASSDKEGAHNEQFF.

This clonotype was observed at least ten times. The V call is TRBV7-6, the J call TRBJ1-1; D unclear. V dropped 1 base and J dropped 1 base, with 4 bases sitting between them. This CDR3 contains 13 residues. Germline V gene data show CDR1 as SGHVS and CDR2 as FNYEAQ. CDR3: CASSLEQNTEAFF. In DNA, the CDR3 is TGTGCCAGCAGCTTAGAACAGAACACTGAAGCTTTCTTT.

This clonotype has more than one count but fewer than ten. The chain recombines TRBV29-1 with TRBJ2-1; 8 bases are a match to TRBD2. Germline V CDR1 and CDR2: SQVTM, ANQGSEA. V lost 5 bases to trimming and J lost 5 bases; unmatched junction nucleotides: 5. The CDR3 extends over 13 amino acids. The CDR3 loop reads CSVSKRENNEQFF. The DNA of the CDR3 is TGCAGCGTTTCAAAGCGGGAGAACAATGAGCAGTTCTTC.

This clonotype was recorded at least ten times. This chain's CDR3 is CASSDAGGGAEAFF. CDR3 nucleotides: TGTGCCAGCAGCGACGCAGGGGGCGGGGCTGAAGCTTTCTTT. This chain uses TRBV5-4 with TRBJ1-1; the match to TRBD1 covers 8 bases. Losses at the gene ends were 4 bases for V and 6 bases for J; bases not matched to a gene: 8. The CDR3 has 14 residues. Per the germline V gene, CDR1 is SGHNT and CDR2 is YYREEE (reference sequence).

This clonotype was counted many times. The chain employs TRBV15 and TRBJ2-1; D perhaps matches TRBD1 (5 bases). Germline assignment: CDR1 LNHNV and CDR2 YYDKDF (reference sequence). V was clipped by 1 base and J by 3 bases, with 10 bases between them. This CDR3 region has 15 residues. The CDR3 loop is CATSRVLGDYNEQFF. Here the CDR3 DNA reads TGTGCCACCAGCAGAGTTCTAGGGGACTACAATGAGCAGTTCTTC.

The rearrangement links TRBV7-6 to TRBJ2-1; 7 nucleotides align to TRBD1. The V segment lost 5 bases and the J segment 3 bases; nucleotides outside the gene matches: 10. Germline V gene sequence: CDR1 SGHVS, CDR2 FNYEAQ. This CDR3 has 16 residues. The chain's CDR3 is CASSPRTGGLYNEQFF. DNA for the CDR3: TGTGCCAGCAGCCCGAGGACAGGCGGCCTCTACAATGAGCAGTTCTTC.

This clonotype was recorded a few times. The rearrangement joins TRBV7-9 to TRBJ2-1; D remains unclear. Germline-derived CDR1 and CDR2 are SEHNR and FQNEAQ (reference sequence). The CDR3 runs 15 residues. Trimming cost V 5 bases and J 5 bases, with 16 bases left between them. The CDR3 sequence is CASSADRVLNNEQFF. The CDR3 DNA reads as TGTGCCAGCAGCGCGGACCGGGTGCTGAACAATGAGCAGTTCTTC.

This clonotype was found many times. The chain recombines TRBV12-3 or TRBV12-4 with TRBJ2-2; TRBD1 agrees at 8 bases. The length of the CDR3 is 15 residues. V trimming: 6 bases; J trimming: 5 bases; junction bases outside the gene matches: 8. The CDR3 reads CASRSWDRPTGELFF. CDR3 nucleotides: TGTGCCAGCAGATCCTGGGACAGGCCGACCGGGGAGCTGTTTTTT.

This clonotype came up a few times. The chain recombines TRBV7-6 with TRBJ2-5; either TRBD1 or TRBD2 may supply D (5 bases each). V gave up 3 bases and J gave up 4 bases, with 15 bases separating them. This CDR3 comprises 15 residues. CDR1 and CDR2 (germline): SGHVS, FNYEAQ. This chain's CDR3 is CASSFRRGEGETQYF. CDR3 bases: TGTGCCAGCAGCTTCAGACGGGGCGAAGGAGAGACCCAGTACTTC.

As concerns this clonotype: One junction end does not reproduce the germline sequence, and a read error may be involved. The rearrangement joins TRBV11-2 to TRBJ2-4, with D unresolved. Germline lookup yields CDR1 SGHAT and CDR2 FQNNGV. The CDR3 sequence is 12 residues long. CDR3 protein: CASSSFVGQSHF. In nucleotides, the CDR3 is TGTGCCAGCAGCTCCTTCGTTGGGCAGAGCCACTTC.

This clonotype was seen at least ten times. The chain is built from TRBV2 and TRBJ2-2, with 12 bases matching TRBD2. The germline V gene has CDR1 SNHLY and CDR2 FYNNEI. Trimming took 6 bases from V and 3 from J; bases not matched to a gene: 8. The CDR3 extends over 17 amino acids. The CDR3 reads CASSPGLAGPDTGELFF. The CDR3 coding sequence is TGTGCCAGCAGCCCGGGACTAGCGGGCCCTGACACCGGGGAGCTGTTTTTT.

The V call is TRBV20-1, the J call TRBJ2-7; 16 bases match TRBD2. Germline values: CDR1 DFQATT, CDR2 SNEGSKA (reference sequence). The CDR3 has 15 amino acids. Losses at the gene ends were 3 bases for V and 2 bases for J; bases not matched to a gene: 1. The CDR3 region is CSARGLAGGPYEQYF. CDR3 bases: TGCAGTGCTAGGGGACTAGCGGGGGGGCCCTACGAGCAGTACTTC.

In this sample, this clonotype turned up a few times. The chain uses TRBV15 and TRBJ2-1, with 12 bases lining up with TRBD2. Losses at the gene ends were 1 base for V and 0 bases for J; bases not matched to a gene: 10. The CDR3 loop spans 20 amino acids. Germline V gene sequence: CDR1 LNHNV, CDR2 YYDKDF (reference sequence). This chain's CDR3 is CATSRVGIGLAGSSYNEQFF. CDR3 nucleotide sequence: TGTGCCACCAGCAGAGTGGGGATCGGACTAGCGGGGAGCTCCTACAATGAGCAGTTCTTC.

The table lists this clonotype with many counts. This sequence joins TRBV6-5 and TRBJ2-1; 8 nucleotides match TRBD2. CDR3 length: 15 amino acids. CDR1 and CDR2 (germline): MNHEY, SVGAGI. V shed 6 bases, J shed 10 bases, and the junction held 14 bases outside the gene matches. This CDR3 is CASSLTALAVGEQFF. CDR3 nucleotide sequence: TGTGCCAGCAGCTTGACTGCACTAGCGGTCGGAGAGCAGTTCTTC.

This chain connects TRBV18 to TRBJ1-1; D is ambiguous. In germline, CDR1 is KGHSH, CDR2 LQKENI. Trimming left V 4 bases short and J 4 bases short, with 10 bases between. The CDR3 covers 13 residues. The CDR3 spells CASSRVESTEAFF. The CDR3 DNA sequence: TGTGCCAGCTCACGGGTTGAGAGCACTGAAGCTTTCTTT.

Only a few counts were recorded for this clonotype. This chain uses TRBV12-3 or TRBV12-4 with TRBJ1-3; a possible D gene is TRBD1 (5 bases). The V end lost 6 bases, the J end lost 2 bases, and 11 bases lay between the germline ends. The CDR3 spans 14 residues. The CDR3 DNA is TGTGCCAGCAGGGGGACGGGGGCTGGAAACACCATATATTTT. It yields the protein CASRGTGAGNTIYF.

This chain connects TRBV6-2 or TRBV6-3 to TRBJ2-7; D possibly corresponds to TRBD1 (6 bases). There are 15 residues in the CDR3. Germline V gene lookup returns CDR1 MNHEY and CDR2 SVGEGT. Trimming stripped 6 bases from V and 3 bases from J, with 18 bases between. The CDR3 DNA sequence: TGTGCCAGCAGGGAATATACAGGGATCTTCTACGAGCAGTACTTC. This encodes CASREYTGIFYEQYF.

The table lists this clonotype with many counts. The chain recombines TRBV7-8 with TRBJ2-7, with D possibly matching TRBD1 (6 bases). The germline V and J ends were trimmed by 1 base and 6 bases, with 16 bases remaining between them. The CDR3 length is 15 residues. From germline, CDR1 is SGHVS and CDR2 FQNEAQ. The CDR3 reads CASSLEGAGAFEQYF. As DNA, the CDR3 is TGTGCCAGCAGCTTAGAAGGTGCAGGGGCCTTCGAGCAGTACTTC. The full variable domain, in which reference TRBV7-8 and TRBJ2-7 provide the parts outside the CDR3, is GAGVSQSPRYKVAKRGQDVALRCDPISGHVSLFWYQQALGQGPEFLTYFQNEAQLDKSGLPSDRFFAERPEGSVSTLKIQRTQQEDSAVYLCASSLEGAGAFEQYFGPGTRLTVT.

CDR3 amino acids: CASSRGKLAGDYNEQFF. The CDR3 DNA reads TGTGCCAGCAGCAGGGGGAAACTAGCGGGGGATTACAATGAGCAGTTCTTC. This chain links TRBV7-9 with TRBJ2-1; TRBD2 matches 11 bases. CDR1 is SEHNR, CDR2 FQNEAQ, per germline (reference sequence). The CDR3 covers 17 residues. The ends lost 5 bases at V and 4 bases at J; junction bases unmatched: 10.

This clonotype was seen more than once but under ten times. The CDR3 spells CASSKAGGTRWEQFF. The CDR3 coding sequence is TGTGCCAGCAGCAAAGCGGGAGGGACACGGTGGGAGCAGTTCTTC. The chain recombines TRBV28 with TRBJ2-1; 10 bases line up with TRBD2. Germline CDR1 reads MDHEN; CDR2 reads SYDVKM. Trimming removed 6 bases from V and 10 bases from J; junction bases left unmatched: 12. The CDR3 consists of 15 residues.